One sample yielded the 32 T cell receptor beta chains listed below, sequenced in a study of blood T cell repertoires in COVID-19. Assay: immunoSEQ multiplex PCR; the TCRdb copy retains only in-frame clones and omits some. The sample carries about 110,000 clones, around 90% recorded once. The sample taken for sequencing was peripheral blood. The receptors originated from a human donor in a cohort sampled during active COVID-19.

The chain is built from TRBV28 and TRBJ2-2; TRBD2 agrees at 11 bases. There are 15 residues in the CDR3. Trimming cost V 6 bases and J 5 bases; bases outside gene matches: 5. Germline V lookup: CDR1 MDHEN, CDR2 SYDVKM. CDR3 sequence: CASRLAGASTGELFF. CDR3 bases: TGTGCCAGCAGACTAGCGGGGGCCTCTACCGGGGAGCTGTTTTTT.

The V and J genes are TRBV25-1 and TRBJ2-5; tentatively, D is TRBD1 (6 bases). The CDR3 length is 12 residues. V shed 6 bases and J shed 1 base, with 6 bases lying between them. Germline CDR1 MGHDK, CDR2 SYGVNS. The DNA of the CDR3 is TGTGCCAGCAGCAGGGGCCAAGAGACCCAGTACTTC. Translation gives CASSRGQETQYF.

This clone was detected only a few times. This chain links TRBV19 with TRBJ1-1; possibly TRBD1 for D (5 bases). Germline lookup yields CDR1 LNHDA and CDR2 SQIVND (reference sequence). The V end lost 3 bases, the J end lost 4 bases, and 15 bases lay between the germline ends. The length of the CDR3 is 15 residues. The CDR3 is CASSIRSGGSTEAFF. CDR3 coding DNA: TGTGCCAGTAGTATTAGGTCGGGGGGTTCCACTGAAGCTTTCTTT.

The V call is TRBV10-3, the J call TRBJ2-1, with 10 bases matching TRBD2. The germline CDR1 and CDR2 sequences are ENHRY and SYGVKD. This CDR3 is 17 amino acids long. The junction had 12 bases not matched to a gene; V was cut back by 0 bases and J by 10 bases. This CDR3 is CAISESASGGLRTEQFF. Written as DNA, the CDR3 is TGTGCCATCAGTGAGTCAGCTAGCGGGGGATTACGAACGGAGCAGTTCTTC.

The chain recombines TRBV18 with TRBJ1-3, with D maybe TRBD1 (6 bases). Per the germline V gene, CDR1 is KGHSH and CDR2 is LQKENI. CDR3 length equals 18 residues. V gave up 5 bases and J gave up 0 bases, with 20 bases separating them. The CDR3, as DNA: TGTGCCAGCTCAGCAACCCCCGCGGGGGGCTACTCTGGAAACACCATATATTTT. As protein: CASSATPAGGYSGNTIYF.

J is TRBJ1-1 and V is TRBV9; D may be TRBD1 (5 bases). Germline CDR1 and CDR2: SGDLS and YYNGEE. With 0 bases removed from V and 1 base from J, the gap between germline ends came to 13 bases. This CDR3 is 16 amino acids long. The CDR3 coding sequence is TGTGCCAGCAGCGTAGTCCGGGGACTGGAGAACACTGAAGCTTTCTTT. This gives the protein CASSVVRGLENTEAFF.

This chain uses TRBV2 with TRBJ2-2; possibly TRBD1 for D (8 bases). V was pared by 4 bases and J by 7 bases, with 16 bases between. CDR1 is SNHLY and CDR2 is FYNNEI in the germline V gene. The CDR3 sequence is 15 residues long. CDR3 nucleotides: TGTGCCAGCAGTGCAGCGGGACAGGTCGGCGGGGAGCTGTTTTTT. Translating gives CASSAAGQVGGELFF.

The chain employs TRBV5-1 and TRBJ2-1; 8 bases are a match to TRBD1. The CDR3 runs to 13 residues. Germline CDR1 is SGHRS and CDR2 is YFSETQ. Germline trimming cut 5 bases from V and 6 bases from J; bases unmatched to any gene: 4. The CDR3 region is CASRLTGGNEQFF. CDR3 nucleotides: TGCGCCAGCAGGCTTACAGGGGGCAATGAGCAGTTCTTC.

The chain links TRBV9 to TRBJ2-7; no definite D call. The V and J ends lost 4 bases and 5 bases respectively, with 10 bases between them. CDR1 is SGDLS and CDR2 is YYNGEE in the germline V gene. The CDR3 has 12 amino acids. CDR3 coding DNA: TGTGCCAGCAGCCCCTCAGGAAACGAGCAGTACTTC. This encodes CASSPSGNEQYF.

V is TRBV11-2 and J is TRBJ2-1, with TRBD2 identical over 11 bases. The V and J ends lost 0 bases and 10 bases, in that order; junction bases with no gene match: 5. This CDR3 spans 15 amino acids. The germline V gene encodes CDR1 SGHAT and CDR2 FQNNGV. The CDR3 loop reads CASSLELAGGWEQFF. In nucleotides, the CDR3 is TGTGCCAGCAGCTTAGAGCTAGCGGGAGGTTGGGAGCAGTTCTTC.

The V call is TRBV30, the J call TRBJ2-2; TRBD1 matches at 8 bases. Germline loops: CDR1 GTSNPN, CDR2 SVGIG (reference sequence). The CDR3 totals 14 residues. V dropped 2 bases and J dropped 7; count of bases not matched to a gene: 6. Written as DNA, the CDR3 is TGTGCCTGGAGTTCCGGACAGGGCTACGGGGAGCTGTTTTTT. Encoded protein: CAWSSGQGYGELFF.

J is TRBJ1-5 and V is TRBV28; D perhaps matches TRBD1 (6 bases). Per germline, CDR1 MDHEN and CDR2 SYDVKM. The V and J ends lost 3 bases and 1 base respectively, with 10 bases between them. The CDR3 consists of 15 residues. The CDR3 reads CASSFPGQSNQPQHF. The CDR3 coding sequence is TGTGCCAGCAGTTTCCCCGGACAGAGCAATCAGCCCCAGCATTTT.

The CDR3 loop reads CASSFVTGALTDTQYF. The CDR3 DNA follows: TGTGCCAGCAGTTTCGTGACAGGGGCCCTCACAGATACGCAGTATTTT. The chain carries TRBV27 and TRBJ2-3, with 8 bases fitting TRBD1. V shed 3 bases and J 2 bases; nucleotides not matched to a gene: 7. The CDR3 has 16 amino acids. Germline values: CDR1 MNHEY, CDR2 SMNVEV (reference sequence).

The rearrangement uses TRBV18 and TRBJ2-1, with 12 bases lining up with TRBD2. V dropped 3 bases and J dropped 7; count of bases not matched to a gene: 7. The CDR3 loop spans 16 amino acids. Per germline, CDR1 KGHSH and CDR2 LQKENI. In DNA, the CDR3 is TGTGCCAGCTCACCGACTAGCGGGAGCCCGAGTAATGAGCAGTTCTTC. It yields the protein CASSPTSGSPSNEQFF.

The chain combines TRBV24-1 with TRBJ2-5; D may be TRBD2 (7 bases). The CDR3 is 15 amino acids. Trimming took off 1 base at V and 5 bases at J, with 13 bases between the two ends. CDR1 and CDR2 (germline): KGHDR, SFDVKD. CDR3: CATSDFGGARETQYF. CDR3 DNA sequence: TGTGCCACCAGTGATTTTGGGGGGGCGCGGGAGACCCAGTACTTC.

The chain joins TRBV6-5 to TRBJ1-2; possible D gene TRBD1, 5 bases. This CDR3 has 14 amino acids. Trimming stripped 6 bases from V and 3 bases from J, with 14 bases between. CDR1 is MNHEY, CDR2 SVGAGI, per germline. DNA of the CDR3: TGTGCCAGCAGGACGCAGGGTTCCGACTATGGCTACACCTTC. It codes for CASRTQGSDYGYTF.

This chain joins TRBV9 and TRBJ1-1, with TRBD1 identical over 7 bases. V lost 3 bases to trimming and J lost 4 bases; unmatched junction nucleotides: 6. The CDR3 length is 14 residues. Germline values: CDR1 SGDLS, CDR2 YYNGEE. The CDR3 loop reads CASSGWDRSTEAFF. The CDR3 DNA reads as TGTGCCAGCAGCGGGTGGGACAGATCCACTGAAGCTTTCTTT.

The V call is TRBV12-3 or TRBV12-4, the J call TRBJ1-4; D is uncertain. The CDR3 spans 11 residues. V lost 3 bases and J lost 8, with 4 bases in between. The CDR3 bases are TGTGCCAGCAGTTTGAGGGAAAAACTGTTTTTT. Translated: CASSLREKLFF.

J is TRBJ2-1 and V is TRBV7-9; 9 positions agree with TRBD2. Trimming took 5 bases from V and 0 from J; bases not matched to a gene: 2. The CDR3 is made up of 15 amino acids. Germline values: CDR1 SEHNR, CDR2 FQNEAQ (reference sequence). The CDR3 reads CASSPGLASYNEQFF. For the CDR3, the DNA is TGTGCCAGCAGCCCGGGACTAGCCTCCTACAATGAGCAGTTCTTC.

The rearrangement links TRBV28 to TRBJ2-7, with D perhaps matching TRBD1 (6 bases). Germline lookup yields CDR1 MDHEN and CDR2 SYDVKM. V shed 4 bases and J shed 1 base, with 26 bases lying between them. The CDR3 totals 19 residues. CDR3 sequence reads: CASSYYLLGHQKRSYEQYF. CDR3 DNA: TGTGCCAGCAGTTACTACCTCCTGGGACACCAAAAGAGATCCTACGAGCAGTACTTC.

This rearrangement joins TRBV18 to TRBJ1-3; TRBD1 might be the D (6 bases). The CDR3 is 16 residues long. V was trimmed by 5 bases and J by 4 bases, leaving 18 bases between them. The V gene's germline CDR1 is KGHSH and CDR2 LQKENI. The CDR3 is CASSALQGVAGNTIYF. Here the CDR3 DNA reads TGTGCCAGCTCAGCCCTACAGGGAGTCGCGGGAAACACCATATATTTT.

J is TRBJ2-3 and V is TRBV19; D remains unclear. The CDR3 is made up of 11 amino acids. The V gene lost 11 bases and the J gene lost 4 bases, with 10 bases spanning the gap. Germline V gene data show CDR1 as LNHDA and CDR2 as SQIVND (reference sequence). CDR3 in amino acids: CAVGAPDTQYF. The CDR3 DNA is TGTGCCGTCGGAGCTCCAGATACGCAGTATTTT.

J is TRBJ2-1 and V is TRBV10-1; TRBD2 agrees at 11 bases. CDR3 size: 15 residues. V gave up 7 bases and J gave up 4 bases; unmatched junction bases: 6. Germline V gene sequence: CDR1 WNHNN, CDR2 SYGVQD (reference sequence). CDR3 sequence reads: CASNPGTSGYNEQFF. CDR3 DNA sequence: TGCGCCAGCAACCCCGGGACTAGCGGTTACAATGAGCAGTTCTTC.

The chain carries TRBV27 and TRBJ2-1, with D possibly TRBD2 on 6 matching bases. Germline V gene sequence: CDR1 MNHEY, CDR2 SMNVEV (reference sequence). V shed 4 bases and J shed 5 bases, with 12 bases lying between them. CDR3 length equals 14 residues. CDR3 nucleotides: TGTGCCAGCAGTTCGGCTAGCGTAAACAATGAGCAGTTCTTC. It codes for CASSSASVNNEQFF.

The chain uses TRBV6-6 and TRBJ1-1; 8 bases agree with TRBD1. This CDR3 is built from 14 residues. Trimming took 6 bases from V and 0 from J; bases not matched to a gene: 3. Per the germline V gene, CDR1 is MNHNY and CDR2 is SVGAGI (reference sequence). In nucleotides, the CDR3 is TGTGCCAGCAGAGACAGGGGACTGAACACTGAAGCTTTCTTT. It is translated as CASRDRGLNTEAFF.

The chain uses TRBV12-5 and TRBJ2-1; 7 bases align to TRBD1. V was clipped by 1 base and J by 8 bases; unmatched bases: 8. CDR1 and CDR2 from the germline V gene are LGHNT and FRNRAP. The CDR3 totals 15 residues. CDR3 nucleotide sequence: TGTGCTAGTGGTTTGGGGACCAGGGGGTCTGATGAGCAGTTCTTC. Residues: CASGLGTRGSDEQFF.

The CDR3 DNA sequence: TGTGCCAGTAGTTTGGACAGCGACAATCAGCCCCAGCATTTT. It encodes CASSLDSDNQPQHF. V is TRBV19 and J is TRBJ1-5; TRBD1 might be the D (6 bases). The germline V gene has CDR1 LNHDA and CDR2 SQIVND (reference sequence). The CDR3 extends over 14 amino acids. V lost 5 bases to trimming and J lost 3 bases, with 11 bases between them.

This chain joins TRBV7-3 and TRBJ2-7; the match to TRBD1 covers 9 bases. This CDR3 spans 13 amino acids. CDR1 is SGHTA and CDR2 is FQGTGA in the germline V gene. With 5 bases clipped from V and 9 bases from J, the junction kept 8 bases outside the gene matches. CDR3 protein: CASSPGQGRGQYF. Here the CDR3 DNA reads TGTGCCAGCAGCCCGGGACAGGGCCGGGGGCAGTACTTC.

This sequence joins TRBV9 and TRBJ1-5; a possible D gene is TRBD1 (6 bases). The CDR3 has 13 amino acids. CDR1 and CDR2 (germline): SGDLS, YYNGEE. V shed 2 bases and J shed 7 bases, with 10 bases lying between them. The CDR3 spells CASSVGAGQPQHF. The CDR3 DNA sequence: TGTGCCAGCAGCGTGGGGGCGGGCCAGCCCCAGCATTTT.

This chain uses TRBV5-1 with TRBJ2-1, with TRBD2 matching over 10 bases. The ends lost 3 bases at V and 4 bases at J; junction bases unmatched: 7. Looked up from germline, CDR1 is SGHRS and CDR2 is YFSETQ. The CDR3 has 16 amino acids. The CDR3 coding sequence is TGCGCCAGCAGCTCCGGGACTAGCGTTCTGTACAATGAGCAGTTCTTC. Protein product: CASSSGTSVLYNEQFF.

The gene calls are TRBV1 and TRBJ1-1; the table's D call TRBD1 went unverified against the DNA. TRBV1 is termed a pseudogene. This CDR3 comprises 15 residues. In nucleotides, the CDR3 is TGCACCAGCAGCCAGGTCGACAGGGCGGACACTGAAGCTTTCTTT. Translating it yields CTSSQVDRADTEAFF.

The V call is TRBV10-3, the J call TRBJ2-2; 7 bases are shared with TRBD1. This CDR3 is 13 amino acids long. CDR1 is ENHRY, CDR2 SYGVKD, per germline. V gave up 9 bases and J gave up 6 bases; unmatched junction bases: 7. CDR3 in amino acids: CAIRQGLAGELFF. The CDR3 bases are TGTGCCATTCGACAGGGTTTGGCCGGGGAGCTGTTTTTT.